These 32 T cell receptor beta chains came from one sample sequenced in a study of spatial heterogeneity in lung cancer. MiXCR, run by TCRdb on the 5' RACE reads, gives a single entry per CDR3 protein. The sample lists 20,000 to 30,000 distinct CDR3 sequences; around 10% were seen once. Regarding time point: sample taken at primary tumor resection. General observations from the study: Mutation tallies in tumors tracked expanded intratumoral alpha and beta TCR counts.

These receptors have no identified antigens. Sequenced here: lung tumor tissue, sampled at surgery. Receptor source: a male donor with early-stage non-small cell lung cancer.

The chain is built from TRBV28 and TRBJ1-1, with unresolved D. Trimming stripped 0 bases from V and 7 bases from J, with 9 bases between. Germline V gene sequence: CDR1 MDHEN, CDR2 SYDVKM. The CDR3 is made up of 13 amino acids. CDR3 protein: CASSLWQQSEAFF. CDR3 sequence (DNA): TGTGCCAGCAGTTTATGGCAACAGAGTGAAGCTTTCTTT.

By sample fraction, this clonotype is medium-sized. This chain connects TRBV27 to TRBJ2-7, with D possibly matching TRBD1 (6 bases). V was pared by 3 bases and J by 4 bases, with 13 bases between. This CDR3 is 14 amino acids long. From germline, CDR1 is MNHEY and CDR2 SMNVEV (reference sequence). The chain's CDR3 is CASSFTGSFYEQYF. The CDR3, as DNA: TGTGCCAGCAGTTTCACAGGGTCCTTTTACGAGCAGTACTTC.

At least ten counts were recorded for this clonotype. CDR3 sequence: CASSPTVETQYF. CDR3 nucleotides: TGTGCCAGCAGTCCTACTGTAGAGACCCAGTACTTC. The rearrangement joins TRBV6-2 or TRBV6-3 to TRBJ2-5, with D unresolved. CDR3 length: 12 amino acids. Trimming pared 5 bases from V and 4 bases from J, leaving 8 bases between. Per the germline V gene, CDR1 is MNHEY and CDR2 is SVGEGT.

Only a few counts were recorded for this clonotype. The CDR3 sequence is CASSFRSSYNSPLHF. The CDR3 DNA follows: TGTGCCAGCAGTTTCAGGAGCTCCTATAATTCACCCCTCCACTTT. The chain is built from TRBV12-3 or TRBV12-4 and TRBJ1-6; D ambiguous. The CDR3 is made up of 15 amino acids. The V end was cut by 3 bases, the J end by 0 bases, with 6 bases between.

This chain links TRBV19 with TRBJ1-5; D unclear. Trimming cost V 7 bases and J 3 bases, with 7 bases left between them. Germline values: CDR1 LNHDA, CDR2 SQIVND (reference sequence). The CDR3 covers 12 residues. CDR3 bases: TGTGCCAGTACAGGCTACAATCAGCCCCAGCATTTT. Its protein is CASTGYNQPQHF.

This clonotype showed up many times. The V and J genes are TRBV12-3 or TRBV12-4 and TRBJ1-1; no reliable D call. The ends were cut back, 7 bases at V and 0 bases at J, with 9 bases in the middle. CDR3 length equals 13 residues. CDR3 amino acids: CASTIQMNTEAFF. CDR3 DNA: TGTGCCAGCACCATCCAAATGAACACTGAAGCTTTCTTT.

This clonotype is categorized as medium-sized. V usage is TRBV27 and J usage is TRBJ2-7; the D is unclear. There are 15 residues in the CDR3. Trimming removed 1 base at V and 0 bases at J, with 10 bases between. From germline, CDR1 is MNHEY and CDR2 SMNVEV (reference sequence). CDR3 sequence: CASSLFGGSSYEQYF. CDR3 DNA sequence: TGTGCCAGCAGTTTATTTGGCGGCAGCTCCTACGAGCAGTACTTC.

In its sample, this clonotype was seen a few times. This chain links TRBV5-1 with TRBJ2-1, with D possibly TRBD2 on 6 matching bases. The CDR3 spans 14 residues. V gave up 5 bases and J gave up 4 bases, with 13 bases separating them. Germline V gives CDR1 SGHRS, CDR2 YFSETQ. In DNA form, the CDR3 reads TGCGCCAGCAGATGGGGGGAACCATACAATGAGCAGTTCTTC. It specifies CASRWGEPYNEQFF.

By sample share, this clonotype is medium-sized (0.01 to 0.1%). CDR3 sequence reads: CSALSKSGYEQYF. In DNA, the CDR3 is TGCAGTGCCCTTAGTAAATCGGGCTACGAGCAGTACTTC. This rearrangement joins TRBV20-1 to TRBJ2-7; D not certain. The CDR3 has 13 residues. Germline-derived CDR1 and CDR2 are DFQATT and SNEGSKA (reference sequence). V was clipped by 6 bases and J by 3 bases, with 15 bases between them.

There are a few counts of this clonotype. This chain joins TRBV27 and TRBJ2-1, with a weak D call TRBD2 (6 bases). Germline V gene sequence: CDR1 MNHEY, CDR2 SMNVEV (reference sequence). CDR3 size: 17 residues. Trimming shortened V by 5 bases and J by 6 bases, and 23 bases separated the two germline ends. CDR3 sequence reads: CASSILAGNGIGNEQFF. The DNA for the CDR3 is TGTGCCAGCAGTATACTCGCGGGGAATGGGATCGGCAATGAGCAGTTCTTC.

This clonotype was detected ten times or more. V is TRBV4-2 and J is TRBJ2-1, with TRBD2 matching over 12 bases. V gave up 4 bases and J gave up 4 bases; unmatched junction bases: 8. The CDR3 totals 17 residues. CDR1 and CDR2 from the germline V gene are LGHNA and YNFKEQ. This CDR3 reads CASSLLAGGLAYNEQFF. DNA for the CDR3: TGTGCCAGCAGCCTACTAGCGGGGGGTTTGGCATACAATGAGCAGTTCTTC.

This clonotype was counted at least ten times. This chain joins TRBV28 and TRBJ2-7; 12 nucleotides agree with TRBD2. Germline CDR1 is MDHEN and CDR2 is SYDVKM. V trimming: 6 bases; J trimming: 5 bases; junction bases outside the gene matches: 8. This CDR3 region has 15 residues. The CDR3, as DNA: TGTGCCAGCAGCATTTGGACTAGCGGGACCGACGAGCAGTACTTC. It specifies CASSIWTSGTDEQYF.

This clonotype was picked up many times. The chain is built from TRBV6-2 or TRBV6-3 and TRBJ1-2, with 9 bases identical to TRBD1. The CDR3 length is 15 residues. After removal of 6 bases from V and 2 bases from J, the junction contained 7 bases not matched to a gene. Germline CDR1 reads MNHEY; CDR2 reads SVGEGT. Here the CDR3 DNA reads TGTGCCAGCAGGACGGACAGGGGAGGAAACTATGGCTACACCTTC. Translated, it gives CASRTDRGGNYGYTF.

V and J are TRBV7-2 and TRBJ2-7, with D hard to call. V was pared by 3 bases and J by 4 bases, with 13 bases between. Germline-derived CDR1 and CDR2 are SGHTA and FQGNSA. The CDR3 runs to 14 residues. As DNA, the CDR3 is TGTGCCAGCAGCTTTTCCGGGCCCCGGTACGAGCAGTACTTC. Translated: CASSFSGPRYEQYF.

This clonotype came up many times. The J gene is TRBJ2-3, the V gene TRBV20-1, with 8 bases aligning to TRBD2. The germline V gene has CDR1 DFQATT and CDR2 SNEGSKA (reference sequence). Germline trimming cut 0 bases from V and 1 base from J; bases unmatched to any gene: 6. The CDR3 sequence is 16 residues long. The chain's CDR3 is CSARDRSGGGTDTQYF. For the CDR3, the DNA is TGCAGTGCTAGAGACCGGTCGGGGGGGGGCACAGATACGCAGTATTTT.

The table lists this clonotype with a few counts. The gene calls are TRBV20-1 and TRBJ2-4; 7 bases are a match to TRBD2. After removal of 5 bases from V and 0 bases from J, the junction contained 10 bases not matched to a gene. The CDR3 runs to 16 residues. The germline CDR1 and CDR2 sequences are DFQATT and SNEGSKA (reference sequence). The CDR3 coding sequence is TGCAGTGCTCCCAATTCAGCGGGAATAGCCAAAAACATTCAGTACTTC. Its translation: CSAPNSAGIAKNIQYF.

In this sample, this clonotype turned up a few times. The chain links TRBV6-5 to TRBJ2-7; 10 bases fit TRBD1. Germline CDR1 and CDR2: MNHEY and SVGAGI. The CDR3 totals 16 residues. Trimming at V came to 6 bases and at J to 6 bases, leaving 14 bases not matched to a gene. The CDR3: CASSPLRGTGAAEQYF. CDR3 DNA sequence: TGTGCCAGCAGCCCCCTCAGGGGGACAGGGGCTGCCGAGCAGTACTTC.

This clonotype occurred a few times. The chain recombines TRBV3-1 with TRBJ2-3; D call uncertain. The V end lost 1 base, the J end lost 1 base, and 3 bases lay between the germline ends. Germline V lookup: CDR1 LGHDT, CDR2 YNNKEL (reference sequence). This CDR3 spans 13 amino acids. This CDR3 reads CASSQAGTDTQYF. CDR3 in DNA: TGTGCCAGCAGCCAAGCTGGCACAGATACGCAGTATTTT.

This clonotype was recorded many times. The chain couples TRBV27 to TRBJ2-5, with 8 nucleotides matching TRBD2. V lost 3 bases, J lost 4 bases, and 7 bases stayed unmatched. Germline lookup yields CDR1 MNHEY and CDR2 SMNVEV (reference sequence). The CDR3 runs 15 residues. The CDR3 DNA is TGTGCCAGCAGTTTGCTTAGCGGGGACGGAGAGACCCAGTACTTC. Its protein is CASSLLSGDGETQYF.

This clonotype was seen repeatedly, ten times or more. The chain employs TRBV20-1 and TRBJ2-2; D gene unclear. Per the germline V gene, CDR1 is DFQATT and CDR2 is SNEGSKA (reference sequence). CDR3 length: 11 amino acids. V was pared by 5 bases and J by 8 bases, with 9 bases between. The CDR3 nucleotides are TGCAGTGCTCCGGTAGGAGGGGAGCTGTTTTTT. It translates to CSAPVGGELFF.

In its sample, this clonotype was seen many times. The rearrangement uses TRBV7-6 and TRBJ1-3; D ambiguous. In germline, CDR1 is SGHVS, CDR2 FNYEAQ. V lost 2 bases and J 0 bases, leaving 14 bases between the germline ends. CDR3 length equals 17 residues. The DNA of the CDR3 is TGTGCCAGCAGCTTAACGTCTTCGACGGACTCTGGAAACACCATATATTTT. Protein sequence: CASSLTSSTDSGNTIYF.

This sequence joins TRBV7-2 and TRBJ2-3, with D possibly TRBD1 on 6 matching bases. The V end lost 3 bases, the J end lost 2 bases, and 18 bases lay between the germline ends. The CDR3 sequence is 17 residues long. Germline V lookup: CDR1 SGHTA, CDR2 FQGNSA. The CDR3: CASSLGPTGPITDTQYF. In DNA form, the CDR3 reads TGTGCCAGCAGCTTGGGACCTACAGGGCCAATCACAGATACGCAGTATTTT.

This clonotype was seen more than once but under ten times. The CDR3 sequence: CASHSGETQYF. The DNA for the CDR3 is TGTGCCAGCCACTCGGGGGAGACCCAGTACTTC. The chain combines TRBV7-8 with TRBJ2-5; the D gene is possibly TRBD2 (5 bases). Between the trimmed V and J ends, which lost 8 bases and 5 bases, there was a span of 9 bases. Germline CDR1 and CDR2: SGHVS and FQNEAQ. The CDR3 is 11 residues long.

This clonotype was found many times. V gene TRBV29-1 combines with J gene TRBJ2-3, with D unresolved. Trimming removed 0 bases at V and 1 base at J, with 5 bases between. The CDR3 is 13 amino acids. Germline CDR1 is SQVTM and CDR2 is ANQGSEA. CDR3 DNA sequence: TGCAGCGTTGAAGATCGTGGCACAGATACGCAGTATTTT. Amino acids: CSVEDRGTDTQYF.

This clonotype was observed many times. The chain couples TRBV7-2 to TRBJ1-2; 8 bases fit TRBD1. Germline assignment: CDR1 SGHTA and CDR2 FQGNSA. V lost 1 base, J lost 3 bases, and 4 bases stayed unmatched. The length of the CDR3 is 15 residues. The CDR3 DNA reads as TGTGCCAGCAGCTTAGTTACAGGGGGTTACTATGGCTACACCTTC. Translated: CASSLVTGGYYGYTF.

This clonotype has a count of ten or more. The V call is TRBV7-2, the J call TRBJ1-5, with TRBD1 as a possible D gene (6 bases). V shed 3 bases and J shed 5 bases, with 11 bases lying between them. This CDR3 contains 14 residues. Germline CDR1 reads SGHTA; CDR2 reads FQGNSA. CDR3 in amino acids: CASSFSGGDQPQHF. For the CDR3, the DNA is TGTGCCAGCAGCTTTTCGGGGGGCGATCAGCCCCAGCATTTT.

This clonotype was picked up many times. This chain links TRBV28 with TRBJ2-1, with TRBD2 matching 9 bases. Germline V CDR1 and CDR2: MDHEN, SYDVKM. V trimming: 5 bases; J trimming: 0 bases; junction bases outside the gene matches: 8. CDR3 length: 17 residues. The CDR3 protein is CASSPGAGLASYNEQFF. CDR3 DNA: TGTGCCAGCAGTCCAGGGGCGGGACTAGCCTCCTACAATGAGCAGTTCTTC. Together with reference TRBV28 and TRBJ2-1, the CDR3 gives the full variable domain: DVKVTQSSRYLVKRTGEKVFLECVQDMDHENMFWYRQDPGLGLRLIYFSYDVKMKEKGDIPEGYSVSREKKERFSLILESASTNQTSMYLCASSPGAGLASYNEQFFGPGTRLTVL.

This clonotype was detected only a few times. V gene TRBV11-2 combines with J gene TRBJ2-3; D may be TRBD2 (6 bases). The CDR3 length is 13 residues. Trimming took off 4 bases at V and 7 bases at J, with 12 bases between the two ends. Germline loops: CDR1 SGHAT, CDR2 FQNNGV. The CDR3 region has the DNA TGTGCCAGCAGCTCCGGGAGAAGAAATACGCAGTATTTT. This codes for CASSSGRRNTQYF.

This clonotype was detected only once. The rearrangement uses TRBV6-1 and TRBJ2-1; D is unresolved. Looked up from germline, CDR1 is MNHNS and CDR2 is SASEGT. V lost 6 bases and J lost 5, with 8 bases in between. The CDR3 consists of 12 residues. The CDR3 loop reads CASSRYDNEQFF. CDR3 in DNA: TGTGCCAGCAGCCGATATGACAATGAGCAGTTCTTC.

There are many counts of this clonotype. The CDR3 DNA follows: TGTGCCAGCAGAAACGTCTATTTTGGAGTGGGCGAGCAGTACTTC. Its translation is CASRNVYFGVGEQYF. V is TRBV2 and J is TRBJ2-7; D ambiguous. Germline V gene sequence: CDR1 SNHLY, CDR2 FYNNEI. The ends were cut back, 6 bases at V and 6 bases at J, with 21 bases in the middle. There are 15 residues in the CDR3.

This clonotype appeared many times. This chain uses TRBV9 with TRBJ2-1; a weak D match, TRBD2 (6 bases). Trimming took 4 bases from V and 3 from J, leaving 14 bases between them. CDR3 length: 15 residues. Germline assignment: CDR1 SGDLS and CDR2 YYNGEE. Here the CDR3 DNA reads TGTGCCAGCAGCTCTCGGGCTAGCGACTACAATGAGCAGTTCTTC. Translating it yields CASSSRASDYNEQFF.

This clonotype has more than one count but fewer than ten. The chain employs TRBV27 and TRBJ2-5; TRBD1 matches at 8 bases. The germline gives CDR1 MNHEY, CDR2 SMNVEV (reference sequence). The CDR3 runs 16 residues. Losses at the gene ends were 5 bases for V and 5 bases for J; bases not matched to a gene: 13. The CDR3 DNA is TGTGCCAGCAGTGCCGGGCTCAGGGGGCGCCGGGAGACCCAGTACTTC. Residues: CASSAGLRGRRETQYF.